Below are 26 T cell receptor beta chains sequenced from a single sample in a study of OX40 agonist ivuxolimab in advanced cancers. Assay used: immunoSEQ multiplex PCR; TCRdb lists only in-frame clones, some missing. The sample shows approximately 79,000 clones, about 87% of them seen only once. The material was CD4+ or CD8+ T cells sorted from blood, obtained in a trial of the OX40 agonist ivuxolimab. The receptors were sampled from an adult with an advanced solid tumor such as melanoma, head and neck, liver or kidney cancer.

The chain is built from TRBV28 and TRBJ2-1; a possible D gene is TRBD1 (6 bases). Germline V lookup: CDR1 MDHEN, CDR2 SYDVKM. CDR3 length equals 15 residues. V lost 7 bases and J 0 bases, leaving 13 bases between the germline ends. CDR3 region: CASKVEQGSYNEQFF. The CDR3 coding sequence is TGTGCCAGCAAGGTTGAACAGGGCTCCTACAATGAGCAGTTCTTC.

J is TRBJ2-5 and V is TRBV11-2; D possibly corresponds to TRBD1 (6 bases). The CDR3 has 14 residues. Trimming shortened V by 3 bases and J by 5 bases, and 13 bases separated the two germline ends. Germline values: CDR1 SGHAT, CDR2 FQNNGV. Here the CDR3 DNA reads TGTGCCAGCAGCTTCAGGGGTGGAAAGGAGACCCAGTACTTC. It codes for CASSFRGGKETQYF.

The CDR3 bases are TGTGCCAGCAGCTTGTACCCCTTTAGCGGGGGGGTGTCCTACAATGAGCAGTTCTTC. This sequence encodes CASSLYPFSGGVSYNEQFF. The chain links TRBV7-2 to TRBJ2-1; 11 nucleotides align to TRBD2. The germline CDR1 and CDR2 sequences are SGHTA and FQGNSA. This CDR3 comprises 19 residues. The J segment lost 1 base and the V segment lost 3 bases, leaving 11 bases of the junction unmatched.

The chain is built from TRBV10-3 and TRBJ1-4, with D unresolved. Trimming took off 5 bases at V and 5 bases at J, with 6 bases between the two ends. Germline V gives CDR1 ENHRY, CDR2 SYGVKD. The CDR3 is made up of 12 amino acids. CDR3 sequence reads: CAISLGNEKLFF. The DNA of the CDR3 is TGTGCCATCAGTCTAGGAAATGAAAAACTGTTTTTT.

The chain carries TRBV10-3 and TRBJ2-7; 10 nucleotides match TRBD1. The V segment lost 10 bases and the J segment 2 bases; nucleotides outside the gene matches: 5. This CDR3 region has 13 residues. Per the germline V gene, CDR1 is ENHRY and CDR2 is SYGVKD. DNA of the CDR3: TGTGCCACCTCCGGGACAGGGGCCTACGAGCAGTACTTC. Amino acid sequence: CATSGTGAYEQYF.

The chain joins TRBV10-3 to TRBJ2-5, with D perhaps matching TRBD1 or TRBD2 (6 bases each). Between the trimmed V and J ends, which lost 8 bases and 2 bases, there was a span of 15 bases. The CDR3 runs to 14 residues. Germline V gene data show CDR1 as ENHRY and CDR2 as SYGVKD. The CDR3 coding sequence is TGTGCCATCCGGGGGTCAGGGGAACAAGAGACCCAGTACTTC. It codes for CAIRGSGEQETQYF.

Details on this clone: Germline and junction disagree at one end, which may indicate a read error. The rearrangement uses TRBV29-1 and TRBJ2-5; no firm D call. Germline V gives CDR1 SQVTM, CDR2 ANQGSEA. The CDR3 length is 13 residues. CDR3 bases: TGCAGCGTTGAAGAAGCAGAGCAAGGGACCCAGTACTTC. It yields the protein CSVEEAEQGTQYF.

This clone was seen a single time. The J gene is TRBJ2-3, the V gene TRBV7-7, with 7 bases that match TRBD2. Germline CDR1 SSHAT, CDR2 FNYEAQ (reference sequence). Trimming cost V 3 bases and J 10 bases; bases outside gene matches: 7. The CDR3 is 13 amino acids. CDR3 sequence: CASSLDAGDAQYF. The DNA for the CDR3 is TGTGCCAGCAGCTTGGATGCGGGGGACGCGCAGTATTTT. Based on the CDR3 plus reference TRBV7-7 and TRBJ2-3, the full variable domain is GAGVSQSPRYKVTKRGQDVTLRCDPISSHATLYWYQQALGQGPEFLTYFNYEAQPDKSGLPSDRFSAERPEGSISTLTIQRTEQRDSAMYRCASSLDAGDAQYFGPGTRLTVL.

As DNA, the CDR3 is TGTGCCAGCAGCTTCTCTAAGGGGACCCTGTCGGCCGAGCAGTACGTC. Its protein product is CASSFSKGTLSAEQYV. V and J are TRBV7-9 and TRBJ2-7; D possibly uses TRBD1 or TRBD2 (5 bases each). With 3 bases removed from V and 6 bases from J, the gap between germline ends came to 21 bases. Germline values: CDR1 SEHNR, CDR2 FQNEAQ (reference sequence). The CDR3 contains 16 residues.

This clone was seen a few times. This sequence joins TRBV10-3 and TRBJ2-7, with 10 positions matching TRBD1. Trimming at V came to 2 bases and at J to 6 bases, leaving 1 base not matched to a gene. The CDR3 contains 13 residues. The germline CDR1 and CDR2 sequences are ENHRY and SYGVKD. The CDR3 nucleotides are TGTGCCATCAGTGAGGGGGACAGGGGCGAGCAGTACTTC. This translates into CAISEGDRGEQYF.

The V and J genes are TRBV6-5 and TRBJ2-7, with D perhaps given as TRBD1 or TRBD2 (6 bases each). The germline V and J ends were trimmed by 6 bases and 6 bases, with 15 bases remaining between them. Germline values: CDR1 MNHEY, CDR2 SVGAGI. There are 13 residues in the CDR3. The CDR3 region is CASSRKGGAEQYV. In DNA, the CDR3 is TGTGCCAGCAGCCGGAAGGGGGGCGCCGAGCAGTACGTC.

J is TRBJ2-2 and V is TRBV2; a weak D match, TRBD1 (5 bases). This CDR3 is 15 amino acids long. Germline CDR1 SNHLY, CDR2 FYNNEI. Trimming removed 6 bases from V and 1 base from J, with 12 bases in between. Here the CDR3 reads CASRTRTLNTGELFF. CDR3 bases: TGTGCCAGCAGGACCAGGACACTGAACACCGGGGAGCTGTTTTTT. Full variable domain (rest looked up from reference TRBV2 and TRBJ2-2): EPEVTQTPSHQVTQMGQEVILRCVPISNHLYFYWYRQILGQKVEFLVSFYNNEISEKSEIFDDQFSVERPDGSNFTLKIRSTKLEDSAMYFCASRTRTLNTGELFFGEGSRLTVL.

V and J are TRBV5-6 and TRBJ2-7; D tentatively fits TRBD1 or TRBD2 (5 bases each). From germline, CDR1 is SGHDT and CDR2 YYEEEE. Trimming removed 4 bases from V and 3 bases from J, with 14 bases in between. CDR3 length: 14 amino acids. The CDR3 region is CASSPTGTGYEQYF. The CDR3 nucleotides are TGTGCCAGCAGCCCCACCGGGACGGGCTACGAGCAGTACTTC.

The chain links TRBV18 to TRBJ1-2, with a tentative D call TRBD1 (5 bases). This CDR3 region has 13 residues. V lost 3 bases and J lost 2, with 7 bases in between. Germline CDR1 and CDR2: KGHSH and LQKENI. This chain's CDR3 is CASSPTENYGYTF. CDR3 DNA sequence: TGTGCCAGCTCACCGACAGAAAACTATGGCTACACCTTC.

The CDR3 loop is CAISESTGKSYGYTF. CDR3 sequence (DNA): TGTGCCATCAGTGAGTCCACAGGGAAGAGCTATGGCTACACCTTC. The chain carries TRBV10-3 and TRBJ1-2, with D maybe TRBD1 (6 bases). Per germline, CDR1 ENHRY and CDR2 SYGVKD. The CDR3 covers 15 residues. Trimming took 0 bases from V and 4 from J, leaving 12 bases between them.

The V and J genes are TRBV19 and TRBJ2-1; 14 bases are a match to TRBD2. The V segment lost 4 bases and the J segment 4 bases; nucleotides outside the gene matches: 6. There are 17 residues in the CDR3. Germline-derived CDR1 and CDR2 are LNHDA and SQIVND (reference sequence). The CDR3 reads CASSKTSGGVLYNEQFF. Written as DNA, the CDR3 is TGTGCCAGTAGTAAGACTAGCGGGGGGGTTCTTTACAATGAGCAGTTCTTC.

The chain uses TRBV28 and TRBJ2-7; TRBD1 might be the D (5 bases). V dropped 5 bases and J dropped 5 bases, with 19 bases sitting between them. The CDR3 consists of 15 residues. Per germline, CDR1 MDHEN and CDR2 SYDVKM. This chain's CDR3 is CASSGVWQGQNEQYV. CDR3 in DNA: TGTGCCAGCAGTGGGGTTTGGCAGGGTCAAAACGAGCAGTACGTC.

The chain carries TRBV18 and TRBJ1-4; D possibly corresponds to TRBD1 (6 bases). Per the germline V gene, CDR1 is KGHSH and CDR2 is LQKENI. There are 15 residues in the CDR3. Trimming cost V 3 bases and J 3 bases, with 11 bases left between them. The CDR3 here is CASSPLAGANEKLFF. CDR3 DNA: TGTGCCAGCTCACCCCTGGCAGGGGCTAATGAAAAACTGTTTTTT.

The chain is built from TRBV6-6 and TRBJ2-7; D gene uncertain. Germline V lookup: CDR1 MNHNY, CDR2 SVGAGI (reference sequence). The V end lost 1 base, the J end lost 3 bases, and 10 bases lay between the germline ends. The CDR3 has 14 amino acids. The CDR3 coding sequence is TGTGCCAGCAGTTACTTCCGGGCCGACTACGAGCAGTACTTC. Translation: CASSYFRADYEQYF.

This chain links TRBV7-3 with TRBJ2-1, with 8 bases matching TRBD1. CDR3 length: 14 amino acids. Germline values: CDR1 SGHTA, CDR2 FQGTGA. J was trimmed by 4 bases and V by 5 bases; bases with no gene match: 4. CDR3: CASSQGAVYNEQFF. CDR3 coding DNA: TGTGCCAGCAGCCAGGGGGCAGTATACAATGAGCAGTTCTTC.

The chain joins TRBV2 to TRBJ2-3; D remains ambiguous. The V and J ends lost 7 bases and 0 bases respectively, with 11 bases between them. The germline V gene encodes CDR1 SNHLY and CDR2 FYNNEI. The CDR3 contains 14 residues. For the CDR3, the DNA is TGTGCCAGCACCATGGACCGGAGCACAGATACGCAGTATTTT. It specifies CASTMDRSTDTQYF.

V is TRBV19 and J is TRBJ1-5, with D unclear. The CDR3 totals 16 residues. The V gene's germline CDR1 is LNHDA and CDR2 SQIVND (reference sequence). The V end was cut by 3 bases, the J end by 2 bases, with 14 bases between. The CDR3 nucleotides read TGTGCCAGTAGTATGAATGGCAGGTTTGGCAATCAGCCCCAGCATTTT. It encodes CASSMNGRFGNQPQHF.

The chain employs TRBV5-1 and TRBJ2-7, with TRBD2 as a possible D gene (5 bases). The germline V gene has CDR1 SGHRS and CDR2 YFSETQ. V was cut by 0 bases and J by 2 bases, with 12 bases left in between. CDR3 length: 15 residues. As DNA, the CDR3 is TGCGCCAGCAGCTTGGAGCGGAGAACCACCTACGAGCAGTACTTC. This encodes CASSLERRTTYEQYF.

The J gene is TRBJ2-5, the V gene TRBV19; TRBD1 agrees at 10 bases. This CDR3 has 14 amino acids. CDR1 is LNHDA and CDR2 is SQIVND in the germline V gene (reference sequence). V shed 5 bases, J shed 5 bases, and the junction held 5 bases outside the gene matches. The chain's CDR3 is CASSVTGGAETQYF. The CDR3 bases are TGTGCCAGTAGTGTGACAGGGGGCGCGGAGACCCAGTACTTC. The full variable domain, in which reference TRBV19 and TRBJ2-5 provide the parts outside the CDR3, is DGGITQSPKYLFRKEGQNVTLSCEQNLNHDAMYWYRQDPGQGLRLIYYSQIVNDFQKGDIAEGYSVSREKKESFPLTVTSAQKNPTAFYLCASSVTGGAETQYFGPGTRLLVL.

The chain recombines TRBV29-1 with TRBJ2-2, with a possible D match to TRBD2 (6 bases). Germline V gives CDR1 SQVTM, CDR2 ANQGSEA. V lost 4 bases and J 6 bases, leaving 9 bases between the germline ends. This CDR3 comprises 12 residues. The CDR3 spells CSVVEGAGELFF. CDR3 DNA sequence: TGCAGCGTTGTGGAGGGAGCCGGGGAGCTGTTTTTT.

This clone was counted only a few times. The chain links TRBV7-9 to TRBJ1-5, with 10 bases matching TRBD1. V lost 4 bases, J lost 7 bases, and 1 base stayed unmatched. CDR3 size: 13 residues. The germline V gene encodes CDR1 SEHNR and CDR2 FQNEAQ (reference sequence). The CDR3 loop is CASSWDRGQPQHF. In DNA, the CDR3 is TGTGCCAGCAGCTGGGACAGGGGCCAGCCCCAGCATTTT.